The present TCR beta chain was sequenced within a study of blood T cell repertoires in COVID-19. Study context: Collection of acute and convalescent COVID-19 samples took place in the United States, Italy and Spain. Sources were T cells, B-cell-depleted T cells, or PBMCs; the material itself was cDNA or gDNA.

Patients in Seattle were enrolled during active infection, then followed longitudinally. CDR1 is LNHDA and CDR2 is SQIVND in the germline V gene (reference sequence). V was trimmed by 3 bases and J by 1 base, leaving 9 bases between them. CDR3 length: 14 amino acids. Using immunoSEQ multiplex PCR, the repertoire was profiled, and TCRdb retains in-frame clones only, with some absent. The table lists about 150,000 clones, 88% of them singletons. Sample: peripheral blood. The chain employs TRBV19 and TRBJ1-2; maybe TRBD1 (5 bases). The sequence was obtained from a human donor with COVID-19, enrolled during active disease. The donor label of this sample is uncertain. The CDR3 is CASSITGLNYGYTF. The CDR3 coding sequence is TGTGCCAGTAGTATTACAGGCCTTAACTATGGCTACACCTTC.